The 14 T cell receptor beta chains listed next were all sequenced from one sample in a study of prognosis after radiotherapy for stage I lung cancer. With two-round multiplex PCR, TCR beta CDR3 sequences were amplified from genomic DNA. Each TRBV and TRBJ gene had its own primer in the first PCR round. TCRdb passed the multiplex PCR reads through MiXCR, listing each CDR3 protein once. The sample records roughly 32,000 distinct CDR3 sequences, roughly 40% being singletons. Here the sequenced sample was PBMCs, taken before or after stereotactic body radiation therapy (not recorded which). The receptors shown here come from a donor at least 50 years old with non-small cell lung cancer.

Worth noting for this clonotype: Only one base separates this from a far larger clonotype, so it likely reflects a read error. The chain couples TRBV2 to TRBJ2-1; D is ambiguous. V was shortened by 5 bases and J by 8 bases, with 19 bases between the two germline ends. Germline loops: CDR1 SNHLY, CDR2 FYNNEI. CDR3 length: 15 residues. The CDR3 here is CASSLVVPPGDEQFF. The DNA of the CDR3 is TGTGCCAGCAGTTTAGTAGTGCCCCCGGGCGATGAGCAGTTCTTC.

Points on this clonotype: An end of the junction differs from the germline gene, which may be a read error. The V gene is TRBV7-2, the J gene TRBJ2-4, with D perhaps TRBD2 (6 bases). The CDR3 covers 15 residues. Germline V lookup: CDR1 SGHTA, CDR2 FQGNSA. The CDR3 protein is CASSQDPTSWNIQYF. In nucleotides, the CDR3 is TGCGCCAGCAGCCAAGACCCAACTAGCTGGAACATTCAGTACTTC.

The chain recombines TRBV20-1 with TRBJ2-7, with D possibly being TRBD1 or TRBD2 (5 bases each). Germline values: CDR1 DFQATT, CDR2 SNEGSKA (reference sequence). Trimming pared 7 bases from V and 4 bases from J, leaving 20 bases between. The CDR3 totals 14 residues. The CDR3 coding sequence is TGCAGTGTTCACACGGGGCAGATACCATACGAGCAGTACTTC. This gives the protein CSVHTGQIPYEQYF.

This clonotype showed up many times. This chain links TRBV3-1 with TRBJ1-6; no definite D call. CDR3 length: 15 residues. Trimming shortened V by 1 base and J by 7 bases, and 11 bases separated the two germline ends. Looked up from germline, CDR1 is LGHDT and CDR2 is YNNKEL (reference sequence). The CDR3 region is CASSQVSTSNSPLHF. CDR3 DNA sequence: TGTGCCAGCAGCCAAGTGAGCACTTCCAATTCACCCCTCCACTTT.

Notes on this clonotype: A single base is all that separates this from a far larger clone, so a read error is likely. This sequence joins TRBV6-4 and TRBJ1-5, with a tentative D call TRBD1 (6 bases). Germline CDR1 and CDR2: MRHNA and SNTAGT. Trimming cost V 5 bases and J 1 base, with 21 bases left between them. The CDR3 sequence is 18 residues long. CDR3 DNA: TGTGCCAGCAGTACCCGGTACAAACTAACAGGGAGCAATCAGCCCCAGCATTTT. Translating it yields CASSTRYKLTGSNQPQHF.

This clonotype was seen at least ten times. The CDR3 bases are TGTGCCAGCAGCAGAGCAAGACAAGAGACCCAGTACTTC. As protein: CASSRARQETQYF. The chain has TRBV12-3 or TRBV12-4 and TRBJ2-5; D not resolved. Trimming stripped 6 bases from V and 2 bases from J, with 10 bases between. This CDR3 comprises 13 residues.

V gene TRBV19 combines with J gene TRBJ1-5; 7 bases map to TRBD1. The CDR3 consists of 16 residues. The V gene's germline CDR1 is LNHDA and CDR2 SQIVND (reference sequence). The ends lost 6 bases at V and 4 bases at J; junction bases unmatched: 12. The DNA for the CDR3 is TGTGCCAGTAGAGCTCCCGGGGACAGAAGTAATCAGCCCCAGCATTTT. Its protein product is CASRAPGDRSNQPQHF.

This clonotype was counted many times. V gene TRBV27 combines with J gene TRBJ2-1, with D uncertain. The CDR3 has 14 residues. The germline V gene encodes CDR1 MNHEY and CDR2 SMNVEV (reference sequence). Trimming took off 1 base at V and 6 bases at J, with 10 bases between the two ends. CDR3 sequence (DNA): TGTGCCAGCAGTTTATTCGATTCAGGCAATGAGCAGTTCTTC. Its protein is CASSLFDSGNEQFF.

V and J are TRBV24-1 and TRBJ2-7; D tentatively fits TRBD1 or TRBD2 (5 bases each). V was cut by 0 bases and J by 4 bases, with 15 bases left in between. Germline V gives CDR1 KGHDR, CDR2 SFDVKD. This CDR3 is 16 amino acids long. CDR3 DNA: TGTGCCACCAGTGATTTGGGGGACCATATTTCTTACGAGCAGTACTTC. It specifies CATSDLGDHISYEQYF.

This clonotype has a count of ten or more. The rearrangement links TRBV25-1 to TRBJ1-3; D gene ambiguous. The CDR3 runs 16 residues. V lost 2 bases to trimming and J lost 0 bases, with 11 bases between them. CDR1 and CDR2 (germline): MGHDK, SYGVNS. This CDR3 reads CASSERAIHSGNTIYF. As DNA, the CDR3 is TGTGCCAGCAGTGAAAGGGCCATCCACTCTGGAAACACCATATATTTT.

This clonotype was seen at least ten times. V usage is TRBV7-8 and J usage is TRBJ2-3; possibly TRBD2 for D (6 bases). Germline lookup yields CDR1 SGHVS and CDR2 FQNEAQ. This CDR3 is 13 amino acids long. V lost 4 bases and J 7 bases, leaving 12 bases between the germline ends. DNA for the CDR3: TGTGCCAGCAGCTCGCACGGGGGTTATACGCAGTATTTT. Protein product: CASSSHGGYTQYF.

This chain links TRBV25-1 with TRBJ2-1; weak D call: TRBD2 (6 bases). The germline V and J ends were trimmed by 6 bases and 6 bases, with 21 bases remaining between them. The CDR3 contains 16 residues. Germline-derived CDR1 and CDR2 are MGHDK and SYGVNS. The CDR3 DNA sequence: TGTGCCAGCAGAGGCGGGGTTGGGGGAATCTCCAATGAGCAGTTCTTC. Encoded protein: CASRGGVGGISNEQFF.

This clonotype was picked up many times. The V and J genes are TRBV11-3 and TRBJ2-7; D gene ambiguous. The CDR3 has 13 amino acids. V was trimmed by 1 base and J by 6 bases, leaving 10 bases between them. CDR1 is SGHNT and CDR2 is YENEEA in the germline V gene. DNA of the CDR3: TGTGCCAGCAGCTTAGCTCTCAATCTCGAGCAGTACTTC. Its protein is CASSLALNLEQYF.

This clonotype appeared a single time. With a much larger clone just one base away, this may be a read error. This sequence joins TRBV7-6 and TRBJ1-1, with D uncertain. Germline V gene lookup returns CDR1 SGHVS and CDR2 FNYEAQ. This CDR3 comprises 13 residues. Here the CDR3 DNA reads TGTGCCAGCAGCCTACAGCTGAACACTGAATCTTTCTTT. Its translation is CASSLQLNTESFF.